Sequencing of this TCR beta chain was carried out in a study of molecular identifiers for immune sequencing clone quantification. Study information: RNA from roughly 21,000 or 96,000 naive CD8 cells was split five ways in replicates, with four sequenced.

Libraries of bulk TCR were made by previously described methods (with listed TCR primers). A single record per CDR3 protein comes from TCRdb applying MiXCR to the PCR reads. The data show 65,000 or so distinct CDR3 sequences, with about 18% seen just once and 1.5% to 1.7% held by the top ten. This clonotype was observed at least ten times. The CDR3 has 16 amino acids. V lost 0 bases to trimming and J lost 0 bases, with 11 bases between them. Germline CDR1 is DFQATT and CDR2 is SNEGSKA (reference sequence). Sequencing was done on a sample of naive CD8+ T cells from blood, with Jurkat cell RNA spiked in. Documented subset: FACS-sorted CD8+CD4-CCR7+CD45RA+ naive T cells. This TCR was sampled from a human donor in good health. Some libraries in this study had Jurkat cell RNA spiked in. This chain links TRBV20-1 with TRBJ1-4; no clear D. The CDR3 here is CSARDFGPTTNEKLFF. CDR3 nucleotide sequence: TGCAGTGCTAGAGATTTTGGACCGACAACTAATGAAAAACTGTTTTTT.